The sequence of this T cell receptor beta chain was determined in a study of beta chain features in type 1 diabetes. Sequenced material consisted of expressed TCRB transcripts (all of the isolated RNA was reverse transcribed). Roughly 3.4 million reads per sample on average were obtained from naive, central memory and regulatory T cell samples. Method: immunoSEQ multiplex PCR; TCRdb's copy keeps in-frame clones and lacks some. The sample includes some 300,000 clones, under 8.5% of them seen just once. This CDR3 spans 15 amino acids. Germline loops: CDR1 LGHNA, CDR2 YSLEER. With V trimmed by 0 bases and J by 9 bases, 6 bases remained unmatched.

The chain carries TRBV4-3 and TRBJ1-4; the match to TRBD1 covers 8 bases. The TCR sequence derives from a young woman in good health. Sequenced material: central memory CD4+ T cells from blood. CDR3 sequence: CASSQDWTGWKKLFF. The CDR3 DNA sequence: TGCGCCAGCAGCCAAGATTGGACAGGGTGGAAAAAACTGTTTTTT.